Listed here is a single T cell receptor (beta chain). This sample is drawn from a study of blood T cell repertoires in COVID-19. Some clones are missing from TCRdb's copy, which holds only in-frame ones; the method was immunoSEQ multiplex PCR. The data contain about 280,000 clones, roughly 85% of them singletons. The germline CDR1 and CDR2 sequences are SNHLY and FYNNEI. There are 13 residues in the CDR3. Trimming shortened V by 5 bases and J by 4 bases, and 11 bases separated the two germline ends. The V and J genes are TRBV2 and TRBJ1-2, with D possibly TRBD1 on 6 matching bases. Sequencing used peripheral blood. This TCR derives from a man between 50 and 59 years old with active or convalescent COVID-19. CDR3 sequence: CASSSQGGYGYTF. The CDR3 region has the DNA TGTGCCAGCAGTTCACAGGGTGGCTATGGCTACACCTTC.